This T cell receptor beta chain came from a study of control samples from healthy donors and cancer patients (dated by TCRdb to the early 2020s). As concerns this clone: The specificity of this receptor is unknown. No qualities accompany the bases; no much larger clone lies one base away.

Libraries were made using the immunoSEQ multiplex PCR assay. Held by TCRdb, this immuneACCESS table contains in-frame sequences only and omits some clones. Under half of the omission traces to an unresolved V gene where checked; the cause of the rest is unknown. Present in this sample are some 100,000 clones, about 89% of which were seen just once. The ten most abundant clones make up more than 7% of the sample. The CDR3 starts with the cysteine, ends with the phenylalanine, and has 14 residues. The read is trimmed to its CDR3 DNA, 42 bases read in frame from base 1. The germline V end is reduced by 8 bases and the J end by 6 bases; junction bases left unmatched: 9. The CDR1 and CDR2 encoded by the germline V gene are MNHEY and SVGAGI.

This sequence originates from a man aged 25-45 years in good health. The specimen was blood. The chain is made from TRBV6-5 and TRBJ1-1; TRBD1 matches 10 bases in the middle. The CDR3 protein is CASLSRDRGPEAFF. The DNA sequence reads TGTGCCAGCTTGAGCCGGGACAGGGGACCTGAAGCTTTCTTT.